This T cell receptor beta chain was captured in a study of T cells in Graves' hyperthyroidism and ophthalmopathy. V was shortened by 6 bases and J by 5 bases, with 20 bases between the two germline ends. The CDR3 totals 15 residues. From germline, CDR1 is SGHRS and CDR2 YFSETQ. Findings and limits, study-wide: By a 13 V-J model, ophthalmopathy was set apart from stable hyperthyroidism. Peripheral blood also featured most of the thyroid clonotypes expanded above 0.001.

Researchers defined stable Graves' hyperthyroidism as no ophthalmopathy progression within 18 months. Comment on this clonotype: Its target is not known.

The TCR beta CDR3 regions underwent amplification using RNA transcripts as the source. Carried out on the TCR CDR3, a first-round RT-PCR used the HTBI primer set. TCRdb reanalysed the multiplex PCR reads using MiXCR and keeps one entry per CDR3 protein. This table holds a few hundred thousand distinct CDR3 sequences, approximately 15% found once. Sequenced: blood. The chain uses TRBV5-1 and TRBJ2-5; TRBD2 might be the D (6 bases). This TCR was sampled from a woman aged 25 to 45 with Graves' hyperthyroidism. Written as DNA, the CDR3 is TGCGCCAGCACGGAGGGAACCGGACTTAGTGAGACCCAGTACTTC. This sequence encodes CASTEGTGLSETQYF.